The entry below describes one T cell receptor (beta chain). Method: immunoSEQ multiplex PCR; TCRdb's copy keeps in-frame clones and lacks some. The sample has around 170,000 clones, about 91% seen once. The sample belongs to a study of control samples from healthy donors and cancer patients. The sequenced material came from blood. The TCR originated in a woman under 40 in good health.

The CDR3 DNA reads as TGTGCCAGCAGCCAAATGGACAGGGTTTCAGATACGCAGTATTTT. Translated, it gives CASSQMDRVSDTQYF. The chain couples TRBV3-1 (or the pseudogene TRBV3-2) to TRBJ2-3; 8 positions match TRBD1. Per germline, CDR1 LGHDT and CDR2 YNNKEL (reference sequence). V lost 2 bases, J lost 4 bases, and 5 bases stayed unmatched. CDR3 length: 15 amino acids.